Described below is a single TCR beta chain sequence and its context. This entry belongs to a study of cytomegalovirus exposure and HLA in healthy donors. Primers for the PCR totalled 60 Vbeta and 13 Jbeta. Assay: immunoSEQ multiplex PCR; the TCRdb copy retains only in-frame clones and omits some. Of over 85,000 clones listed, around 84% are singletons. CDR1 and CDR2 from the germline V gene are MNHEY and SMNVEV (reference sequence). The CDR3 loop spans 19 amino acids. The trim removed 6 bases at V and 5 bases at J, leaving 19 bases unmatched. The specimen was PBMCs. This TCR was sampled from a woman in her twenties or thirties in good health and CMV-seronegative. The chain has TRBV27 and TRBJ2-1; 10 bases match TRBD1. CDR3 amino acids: CASSRGQGSGQGLHNEQFF. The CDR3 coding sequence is TGTGCCAGCAGCCGAGGTCAGGGGTCGGGACAGGGGCTCCACAATGAGCAGTTCTTC.